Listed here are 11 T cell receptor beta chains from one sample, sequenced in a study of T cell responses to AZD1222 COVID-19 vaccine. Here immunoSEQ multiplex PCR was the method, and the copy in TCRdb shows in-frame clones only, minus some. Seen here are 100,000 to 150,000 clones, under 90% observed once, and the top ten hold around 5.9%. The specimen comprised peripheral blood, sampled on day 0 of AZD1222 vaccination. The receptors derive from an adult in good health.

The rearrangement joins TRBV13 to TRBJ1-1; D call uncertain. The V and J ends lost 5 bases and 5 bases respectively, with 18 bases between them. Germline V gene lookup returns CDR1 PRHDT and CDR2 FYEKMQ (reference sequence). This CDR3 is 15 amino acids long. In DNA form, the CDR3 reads TGTGCCAGCAGCCCTACCGGGCACTTAGGGACTGAAGCTTTCTTT. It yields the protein CASSPTGHLGTEAFF.

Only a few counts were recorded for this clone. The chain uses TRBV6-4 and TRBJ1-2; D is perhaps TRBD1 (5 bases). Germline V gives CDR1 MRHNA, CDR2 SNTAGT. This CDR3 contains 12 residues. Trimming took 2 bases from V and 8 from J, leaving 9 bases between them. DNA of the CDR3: TGTGCCAGCAGTGACAGGGGAAACGGCTACACCTTC. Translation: CASSDRGNGYTF.

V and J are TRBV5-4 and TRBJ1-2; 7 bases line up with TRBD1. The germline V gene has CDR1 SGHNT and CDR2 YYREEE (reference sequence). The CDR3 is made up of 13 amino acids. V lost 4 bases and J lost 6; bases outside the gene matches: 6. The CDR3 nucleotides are TGTGCCAGCAGCACTGAGACAGGGCATGGCTACACCTTC. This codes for CASSTETGHGYTF.

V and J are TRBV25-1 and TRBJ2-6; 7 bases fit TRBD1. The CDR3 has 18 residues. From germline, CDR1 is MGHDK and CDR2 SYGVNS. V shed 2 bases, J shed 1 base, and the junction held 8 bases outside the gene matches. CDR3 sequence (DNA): TGTGCCAGCAGTGAAGAGGGGGCCCATCCGTCTGGGGCCAACGTCCTGACTTTC. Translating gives CASSEEGAHPSGANVLTF.

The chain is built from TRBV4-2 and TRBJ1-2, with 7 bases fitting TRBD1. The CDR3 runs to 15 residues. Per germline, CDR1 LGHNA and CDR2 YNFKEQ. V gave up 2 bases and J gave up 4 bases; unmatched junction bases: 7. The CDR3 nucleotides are TGTGCCAGCAGCCAAAATACTGGGACAGCCTATGGCTACACCTTC. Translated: CASSQNTGTAYGYTF.

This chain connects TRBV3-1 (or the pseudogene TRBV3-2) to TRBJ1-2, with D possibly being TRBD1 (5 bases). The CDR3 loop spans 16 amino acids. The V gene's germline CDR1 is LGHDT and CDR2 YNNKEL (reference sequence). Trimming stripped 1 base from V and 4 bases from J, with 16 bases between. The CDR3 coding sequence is TGTGCCAGCAGCCAAGGGGGGGGGATCCGAGGCTATGGCTACACCTTC. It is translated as CASSQGGGIRGYGYTF.

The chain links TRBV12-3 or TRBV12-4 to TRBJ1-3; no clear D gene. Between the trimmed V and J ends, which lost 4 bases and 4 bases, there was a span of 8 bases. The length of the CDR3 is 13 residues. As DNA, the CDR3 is TGTGCCAGCAGTTACAATTTGGGAAACACCATATATTTT. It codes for CASSYNLGNTIYF.

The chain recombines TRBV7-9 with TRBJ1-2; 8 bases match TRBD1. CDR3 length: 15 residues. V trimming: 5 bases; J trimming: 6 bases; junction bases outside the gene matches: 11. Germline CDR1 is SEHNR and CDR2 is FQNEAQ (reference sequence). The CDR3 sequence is CASSETGTGEDGYTF. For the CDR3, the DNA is TGTGCCAGCAGCGAGACCGGGACAGGTGAAGATGGCTACACCTTC.

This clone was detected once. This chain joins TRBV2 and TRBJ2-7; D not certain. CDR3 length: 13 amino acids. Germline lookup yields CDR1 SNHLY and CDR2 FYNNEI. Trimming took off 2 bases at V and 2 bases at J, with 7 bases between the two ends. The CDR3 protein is CASSETATYEQYF. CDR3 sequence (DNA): TGTGCCAGCAGTGAAACCGCTACCTACGAGCAGTACTTC.

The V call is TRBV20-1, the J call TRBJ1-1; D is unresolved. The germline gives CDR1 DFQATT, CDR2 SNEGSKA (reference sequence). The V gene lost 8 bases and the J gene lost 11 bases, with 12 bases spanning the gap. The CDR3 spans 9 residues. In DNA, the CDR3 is TGCAGTACAGAAAGGGATGCTTTCTTT. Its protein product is CSTERDAFF.

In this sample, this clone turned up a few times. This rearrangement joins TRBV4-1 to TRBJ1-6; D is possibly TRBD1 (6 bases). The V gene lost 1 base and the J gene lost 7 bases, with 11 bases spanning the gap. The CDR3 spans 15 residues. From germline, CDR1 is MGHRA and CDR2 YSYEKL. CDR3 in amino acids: CASSQGGRGNSPLHF. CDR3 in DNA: TGCGCCAGCAGCCAAGGGGGGAGGGGGAATTCACCCCTCCACTTT.